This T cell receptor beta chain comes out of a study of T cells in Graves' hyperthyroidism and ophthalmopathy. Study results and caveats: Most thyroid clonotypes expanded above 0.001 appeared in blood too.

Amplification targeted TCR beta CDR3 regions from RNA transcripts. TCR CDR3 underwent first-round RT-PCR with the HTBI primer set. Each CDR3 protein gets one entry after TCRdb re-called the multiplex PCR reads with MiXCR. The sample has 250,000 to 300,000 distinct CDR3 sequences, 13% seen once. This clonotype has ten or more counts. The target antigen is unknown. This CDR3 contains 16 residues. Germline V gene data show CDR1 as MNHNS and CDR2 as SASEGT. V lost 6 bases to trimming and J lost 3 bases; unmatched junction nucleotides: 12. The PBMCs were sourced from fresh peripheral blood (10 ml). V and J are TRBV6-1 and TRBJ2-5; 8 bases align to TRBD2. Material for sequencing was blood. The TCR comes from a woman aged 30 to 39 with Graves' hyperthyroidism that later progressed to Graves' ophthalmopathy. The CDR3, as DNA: TGTGCCAGCAGCCGGACCCGGACTAGCTCTAAAGAGACCCAGTACTTC. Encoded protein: CASSRTRTSSKETQYF.